These T cell receptor beta chains were read from a single sample in a study of graft-versus-host responses after intestinal transplantation. The repertoire was sequenced with immunoSEQ multiplex PCR; TCRdb's copy has only in-frame clones and lacks some. The data show about 39,000 clones, with about 95% seen just once and around 0.2% held by the top ten. These receptors' targets are unknown. The source material was unstimulated CD8+ T cells sorted from spleen or lymph node cells, sampled before transplant. The receptors stem from a human donor who was the organ donor for an intestinal transplant. Each CDR3 is given with its conserved first and last residue. The D gene is left open where the match is weak. Not every row has a clone size; where given, it reads once, few, many or a size class.

-	once	TRBV30	TRBJ1-5	14	CAWTDGYSNQPQHF	TGTGCCTGGACCGATGGATATAGCAATCAGCCCCAGCATTTT
TRBD2	-	TRBV5-1	TRBJ2-1	21	CASSLTPTSGGVIPSYNEQFF	TGCGCCAGCAGCCTGACCCCCACTAGCGGGGGGGTCATACCCTCCTACAATGAGCAGTTCTTC
-	-	TRBV4-1	TRBJ1-2	18	CASSQEGAGIVGSYGYTF	TGCGCCAGCAGCCAAGAGGGGGCAGGGATAGTAGGGAGCTATGGCTACACCTTC
-	-	TRBV7-6	TRBJ1-2	13	CASSPGGLYGYTF	TGTGCCAGCAGTCCTGGAGGGCTCTATGGCTACACCTTC
TRBD2	-	TRBV5-6	TRBJ2-7	15	CASSLEAGGPYEQYF	TGTGCCAGCAGCTTGGAAGCGGGGGGCCCCTACGAGCAGTACTTC
-	once	TRBV5-1	TRBJ2-3	16	CASSQTGSMGTDTQYF	TGCGCCAGCAGCCAAACGGGCTCGATGGGGACAGATACGCAGTATTTT
-	-	TRBV27	TRBJ2-7	13	CASSFGRSYEQYF	TGTGCCAGCAGTTTCGGGCGGAGCTACGAGCAGTACTTC
-	-	TRBV29-1	TRBJ2-7	16	CSVRQAKDSGNYEQYF	TGCAGCGTTCGACAAGCGAAGGACAGCGGCAACTACGAGCAGTACTTC
TRBD1	-	TRBV28	TRBJ2-7	14	CASSPRTGPYEQYF	TGTGCCAGCAGTCCTCGGACAGGTCCCTACGAGCAGTACTTC
-	-	TRBV4-3	TRBJ2-7	14	CASSQARAGYEQYF	TGCGCCAGCAGCCAAGCCAGGGCAGGATACGAGCAGTACTTC
-	-	TRBV19	TRBJ2-7	15	CASSIGAGSAYEQYF	TGTGCCAGTAGTATAGGGGCAGGATCGGCCTACGAGCAGTACTTC
TRBD2	-	TRBV19	TRBJ2-2	15	CASSHLGGGTGELFF	TGTGCCAGTAGTCATCTCGGGGGGGGCACCGGGGAGCTGTTTTTT
TRBD1	-	TRBV5-1	TRBJ2-2	15	CASSHRQGHTGELFF	TGCGCCAGCAGCCATAGACAGGGGCACACCGGGGAGCTGTTTTTT
-	-	TRBV30	TRBJ2-7	13	CAWSEEGRGEQYF	TGTGCCTGGAGTGAAGAGGGCCGGGGCGAGCAGTACTTC
-	-	TRBV5-1	TRBJ2-2	15	CASSLAQGNTGELFF	TGCGCCAGCAGCTTGGCTCAGGGCAACACCGGGGAGCTGTTTTTT
TRBD1	-	TRBV5-6	TRBJ1-3	16	CASRMMGTGIGNTIYF	TGTGCCAGCAGAATGATGGGGACAGGGATTGGAAACACCATATATTTT
-	-	TRBV4-1	TRBJ2-7	15	CASSQGRGAIYEQYF	TGCGCCAGCAGCCAAGGGCGAGGGGCTATTTACGAGCAGTACTTC
TRBD2	-	TRBV11-3	TRBJ2-1	16	CASSDPWAGGHNEQFF	TGTGCCAGCAGCGACCCTTGGGCGGGGGGGCACAATGAGCAGTTCTTC
-	-	TRBV25-1	TRBJ2-7	11	CASSDSYEQYF	TGTGCCAGCAGTGACAGCTACGAGCAGTACTTC
-	-	TRBV4-1	TRBJ2-5	15	CASSQDDPGFGTQYF	TGCGCCAGCAGCCAAGACGATCCAGGGTTTGGGACCCAGTACTTC
-	-	TRBV15	TRBJ1-2	13	CATSLGGGSGYTF	TGTGCCACCAGCCTCGGCGGCGGGTCTGGCTACACCTTC
-	once	TRBV7-8	TRBJ2-5	15	CASSFLQGSTETQYF	TGTGCCAGCAGCTTCCTACAGGGATCTACGGAGACCCAGTACTTC
-	-	TRBV19	TRBJ2-1	15	CASSMQGTTYNEQFF	TGTGCCAGTAGTATGCAGGGGACCACTTACAATGAGCAGTTCTTC
TRBD1	-	TRBV2	TRBJ2-2	18	CASSEAPGQGANTGELFF	TGTGCCAGCAGTGAAGCGCCAGGGCAGGGGGCGAACACCGGGGAGCTGTTTTTT
-	-	TRBV5-6	TRBJ1-6	12	CASSLQNSPLHF	TGTGCCAGCAGCCTGCAGAATTCACCCCTCCACTTT
-	-	TRBV6-6	TRBJ2-7	15	CASSYSPGGTYEQYF	TGTGCCAGCAGTTACTCGCCGGGGGGCACTTACGAGCAGTACTTC
-	-	TRBV4-3	TRBJ1-4	16	CASSQDKTALNEKLFF	TGCGCCAGCAGCCAAGATAAGACAGCTCTTAATGAAAAACTGTTTTTT
-	-	TRBV6-5	TRBJ1-1	15	CASSYSADMNTEAFF	TGTGCCAGCAGTTACTCGGCTGACATGAACACTGAAGCTTTCTTT
-	-	TRBV9	TRBJ2-7	14	CASSATTDFYEQYF	TGTGCCAGCAGCGCAACGACCGACTTTTACGAGCAGTACTTC
TRBD1	-	TRBV7-9	TRBJ2-7	14	CASSSGTEVYEQYF	TGTGCCAGCAGTTCCGGGACAGAAGTCTACGAGCAGTACTTC
-	-	TRBV5-6	TRBJ1-6	14	CASSFPGLGPPLHF	TGTGCCAGCAGCTTCCCCGGACTCGGCCCACCCCTCCACTTT
-	-	TRBV6-5	TRBJ2-7	16	CASSYSNQGSGYEQYF	TGTGCCAGCAGTTACTCGAATCAGGGATCGGGCTACGAGCAGTACTTC
-	-	TRBV6-5	TRBJ2-5	13	CASSLGIQETQYF	TGTGCCAGCAGTTTAGGGATCCAAGAGACCCAGTACTTC
TRBD1	-	TRBV4-3	TRBJ1-1	16	CASSQDLTGTITEAFF	TGCGCCAGCAGCCAAGACCTGACAGGGACAATCACTGAAGCTTTCTTT
-	-	TRBV28	TRBJ1-4	13	CASSPNLGEKLFF	TGTGCCAGCAGCCCAAACTTGGGTGAAAAACTGTTTTTT
-	-	TRBV30	TRBJ1-6	19	CAWSIPDWAARSYNSPLHF	TGTGCCTGGAGTATACCGGACTGGGCAGCCCGCTCCTATAATTCACCCCTCCACTTT
-	-	TRBV30	TRBJ1-2	14	CAWSVLGHTSGYTF	TGTGCCTGGAGTGTACTCGGGCACACTTCGGGCTACACCTTC
-	-	TRBV4-1	TRBJ1-2	15	CASSPLAVRRYRYTF	TGCGCCAGCAGCCCTCTCGCGGTCAGGCGTTATCGCTACACCTTC
-	-	TRBV21-1	TRBJ2-5	13	CASSDRGRETQYF	TGTGCCAGCAGCGACAGGGGGCGAGAGACCCAGTACTTC
TRBD2	-	TRBV4-1	TRBJ2-7	16	CASSRKLAGGEDEQYF	TGCGCCAGCAGCCGTAAACTAGCGGGGGGGGAAGACGAGCAGTACTTC
-	-	TRBV30	TRBJ2-1	15	CAWSGSSGGVNEQFF	TGTGCCTGGAGCGGTAGCTCAGGGGGGGTTAATGAGCAGTTCTTC
-	-	TRBV7-9	TRBJ1-3	11	CASSFGNTIYF	TGTGCCAGCAGCTTCGGAAACACCATATATTTT
-	-	TRBV4-2	TRBJ2-7	12	CASSQDVHEQYF	TGTGCCAGCAGCCAAGATGTCCACGAGCAGTACTTC
TRBD1	-	TRBV28	TRBJ1-2	16	CASSLWGQGDRNGYTF	TGTGCCAGCAGTTTATGGGGACAGGGAGACCGGAATGGCTACACCTTC
-	-	TRBV6-5	TRBJ1-3	13	CASSYNSGNTIYF	TGTGCCAGCAGTTACAACAGTGGAAACACCATATATTTT
-	-	TRBV7-9	TRBJ1-2	13	CASSLSPFSGYTF	TGTGCCAGCAGCTTAAGCCCTTTTTCTGGCTACACCTTC
-	-	TRBV2	TRBJ1-1	17	CASVLFYQLTEDTEAFF	TGTGCCAGCGTCTTATTCTATCAACTGACGGAGGACACTGAAGCTTTCTTT
-	-	TRBV27	TRBJ1-1	14	CASSPGTPNTEAFF	TGTGCCAGCAGTCCGGGGACACCGAACACTGAAGCTTTCTTT
-	-	TRBV7-9	TRBJ2-1	11	CASSLDYRCIF	TGTGCCAGCAGCTTAGATTATCGGTGTATCTTC
TRBD1	-	TRBV4-1	TRBJ1-1	13	CASSRDSNTEAFF	TGCGCCAGCAGCCGGGACAGTAACACTGAAGCTTTCTTT
TRBD1	-	TRBV5-6	TRBJ1-2	15	CASSLGTGGNYGYTF	TGTGCCAGCAGCTTGGGGACAGGAGGTAACTATGGCTACACCTTC